This record concerns one T cell receptor beta chain sequence. The sample belongs to a study of blood T cell repertoires in COVID-19. Study background: PBMCs, B-cell-depleted T cells, or T cells provided the cDNA or gDNA that made up the material.

Measured with immunoSEQ multiplex PCR; TCRdb has only the in-frame clones, and not every one. The sample records some 290,000 clones, more than 75% being singletons. Sequencing was performed on PBMCs or T cells enriched from blood (not recorded which). The TCR originated in a woman between 40 and 55 years old with acute COVID-19.

The CDR3 DNA reads as TGTGCCAGCAGCGTCGGAGTACTCAACGAGCAGTACTTC. Residues: CASSVGVLNEQYF. The chain employs TRBV11-2 and TRBJ2-7; the D is unclear. The V gene's germline CDR1 is SGHAT and CDR2 FQNNGV. The CDR3 is 13 residues long. Trimming left V 5 bases short and J 5 bases short, with 13 bases between.